The clone carrying this TCR beta chain was detected only a few times. Antigen specificity is unknown. V shed 0 bases and J 7 bases; nucleotides not matched to a gene: 14. CDR1 LNHNV and CDR2 YYDKDF come from the germline V gene (reference sequence). The CDR3 length is 18 residues. The sample belongs to a study of blood T cells in healthy people across ages. Study conclusions and caveats: A conclusive naive versus antigen-experienced comparison was prevented by the unsorted PBMCs.

A J-beta primer mix and a sample-barcoded 5' primer were used in a second PCR of roughly 7 to 12 cycles. TCRdb itself ran the 5' RACE reads through MiXCR, one entry per CDR3 protein. The table shows 630,000 or so distinct CDR3 sequences, with about 28% occurring only once. What was sequenced was blood. The chain couples TRBV15 to TRBJ1-2; 10 bases align to TRBD1. The receptor was isolated from a woman of 80 years or more in good health. Here the CDR3 DNA reads TGTGCCACCAGCAGAGATCCCCCGGGACAGGGGAATTATTGTGGCTACACCTTC. Amino acids: CATSRDPPGQGNYCGYTF.